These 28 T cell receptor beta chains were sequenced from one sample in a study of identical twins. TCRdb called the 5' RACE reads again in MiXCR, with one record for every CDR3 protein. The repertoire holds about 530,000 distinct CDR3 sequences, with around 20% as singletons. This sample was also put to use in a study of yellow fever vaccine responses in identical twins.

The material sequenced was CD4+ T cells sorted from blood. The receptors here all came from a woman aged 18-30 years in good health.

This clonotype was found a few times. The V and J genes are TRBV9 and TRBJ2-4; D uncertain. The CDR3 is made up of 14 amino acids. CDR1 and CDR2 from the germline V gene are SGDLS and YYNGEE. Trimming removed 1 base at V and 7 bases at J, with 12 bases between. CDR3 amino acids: CASSVQDTGNIQYF. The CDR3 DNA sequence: TGTGCCAGCAGCGTACAGGATACTGGGAACATTCAGTACTTC.

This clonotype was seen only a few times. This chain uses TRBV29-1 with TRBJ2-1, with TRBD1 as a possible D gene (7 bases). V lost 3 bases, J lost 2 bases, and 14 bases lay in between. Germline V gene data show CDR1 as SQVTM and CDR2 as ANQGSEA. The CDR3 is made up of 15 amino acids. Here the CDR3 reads CSVEAGGGTYNEQFF. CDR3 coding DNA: TGCAGCGTTGAGGCAGGGGGAGGAACCTACAATGAGCAGTTCTTC.

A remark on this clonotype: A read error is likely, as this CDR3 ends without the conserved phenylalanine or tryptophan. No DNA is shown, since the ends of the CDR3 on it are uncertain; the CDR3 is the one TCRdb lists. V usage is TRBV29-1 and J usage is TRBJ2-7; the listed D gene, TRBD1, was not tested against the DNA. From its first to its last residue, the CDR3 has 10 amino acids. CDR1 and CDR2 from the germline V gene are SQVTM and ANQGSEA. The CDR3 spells CSVEPLASNH.

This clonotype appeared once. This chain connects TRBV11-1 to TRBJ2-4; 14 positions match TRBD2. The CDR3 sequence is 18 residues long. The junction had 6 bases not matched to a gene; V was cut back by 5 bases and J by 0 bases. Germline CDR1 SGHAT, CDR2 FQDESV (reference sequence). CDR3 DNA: TGTGCCAGCAGCCCGCGACTAGCGGGGGGGATAGCCAAAAACATTCAGTACTTC. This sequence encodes CASSPRLAGGIAKNIQYF.

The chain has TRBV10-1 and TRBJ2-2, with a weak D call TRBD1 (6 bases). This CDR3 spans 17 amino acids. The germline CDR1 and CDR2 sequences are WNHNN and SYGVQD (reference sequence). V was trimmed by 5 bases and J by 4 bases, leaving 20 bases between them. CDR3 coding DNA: TGCGCCAGCAGTAAGGGGGTTGCGGGCGAAAGCACCGGGGAGCTGTTTTTT. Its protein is CASSKGVAGESTGELFF.

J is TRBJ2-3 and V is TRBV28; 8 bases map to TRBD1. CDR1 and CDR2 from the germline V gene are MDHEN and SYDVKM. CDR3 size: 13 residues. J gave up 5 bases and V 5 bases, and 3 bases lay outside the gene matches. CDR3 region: CASSPGGRDTQYF. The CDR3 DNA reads TGTGCCAGCAGTCCAGGGGGCCGAGATACGCAGTATTTT.

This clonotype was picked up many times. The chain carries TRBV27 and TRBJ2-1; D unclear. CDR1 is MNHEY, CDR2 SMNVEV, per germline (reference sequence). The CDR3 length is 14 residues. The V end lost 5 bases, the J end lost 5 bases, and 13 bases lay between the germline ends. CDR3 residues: CASSRPPIDNEQFF. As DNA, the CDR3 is TGTGCCAGCAGTCGGCCTCCTATAGACAATGAGCAGTTCTTC.

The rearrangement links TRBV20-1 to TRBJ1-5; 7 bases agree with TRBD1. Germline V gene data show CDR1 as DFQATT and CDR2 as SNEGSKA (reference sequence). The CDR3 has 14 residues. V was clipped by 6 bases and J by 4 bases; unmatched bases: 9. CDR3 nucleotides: TGCAGTGCGCATGCCTCGGGACAGAATCAGCCCCAGCATTTT. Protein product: CSAHASGQNQPQHF.

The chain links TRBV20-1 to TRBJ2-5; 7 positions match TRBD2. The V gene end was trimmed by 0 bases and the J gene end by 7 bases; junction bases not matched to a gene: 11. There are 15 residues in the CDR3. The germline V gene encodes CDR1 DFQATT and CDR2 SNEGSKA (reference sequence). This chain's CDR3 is CSARDRLIPGGTQYF. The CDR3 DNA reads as TGCAGTGCTAGAGATCGACTAATTCCGGGGGGGACCCAGTACTTC.

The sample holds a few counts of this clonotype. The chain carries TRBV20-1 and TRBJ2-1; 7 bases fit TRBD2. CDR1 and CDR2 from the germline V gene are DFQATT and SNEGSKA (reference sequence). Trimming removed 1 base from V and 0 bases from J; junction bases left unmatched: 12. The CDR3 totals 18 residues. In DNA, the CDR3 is TGCAGTGCTAGAGTTACGACCCCAGCGGGATCCTCCTACAATGAGCAGTTCTTC. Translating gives CSARVTTPAGSSYNEQFF.

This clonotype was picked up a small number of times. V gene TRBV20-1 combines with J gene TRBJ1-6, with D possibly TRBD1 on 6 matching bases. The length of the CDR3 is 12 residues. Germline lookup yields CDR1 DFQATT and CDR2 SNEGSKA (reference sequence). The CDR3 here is CSLDSNNSPLHF. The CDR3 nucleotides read TGCAGCCTGGACAGTAATAATTCACCCCTCCACTTT.

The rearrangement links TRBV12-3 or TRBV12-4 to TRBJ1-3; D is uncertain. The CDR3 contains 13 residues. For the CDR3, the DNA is TGTGCGTCAGCGGCTTTAGGGAGAAACACCATATATTTT. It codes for CASAALGRNTIYF.

CDR3 sequence: CSVGWDRGLNEQFF. CDR3 sequence (DNA): TGCAGCGTTGGATGGGACAGGGGCCTCAATGAGCAGTTCTTC. The J gene is TRBJ2-1, the V gene TRBV29-1; 10 nucleotides align to TRBD1. V gave up 4 bases and J gave up 6 bases; unmatched junction bases: 6. From germline, CDR1 is SQVTM and CDR2 ANQGSEA. The CDR3 extends over 14 amino acids.

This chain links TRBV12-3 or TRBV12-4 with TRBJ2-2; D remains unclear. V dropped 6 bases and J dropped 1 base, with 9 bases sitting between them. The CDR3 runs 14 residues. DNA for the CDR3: TGTGCCAGCAGCTTCGTTTGGAACACCGGGGAGCTGTTTTTT. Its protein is CASSFVWNTGELFF.

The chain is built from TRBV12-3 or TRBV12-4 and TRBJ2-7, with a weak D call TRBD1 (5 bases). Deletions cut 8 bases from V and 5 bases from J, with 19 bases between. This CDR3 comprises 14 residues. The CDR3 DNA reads TGTGCCAGCTCTTTGGGGTTACAGGTAGACGAGCAGTACTTC. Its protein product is CASSLGLQVDEQYF.

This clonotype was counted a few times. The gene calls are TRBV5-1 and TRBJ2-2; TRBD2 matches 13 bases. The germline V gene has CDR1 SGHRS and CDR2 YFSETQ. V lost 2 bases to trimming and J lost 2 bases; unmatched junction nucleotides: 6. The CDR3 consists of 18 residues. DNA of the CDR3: TGCGCCAGCAGCTTTCGGACTAGCGGGAGCAGTAACACCGGGGAGCTGTTTTTT. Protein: CASSFRTSGSSNTGELFF. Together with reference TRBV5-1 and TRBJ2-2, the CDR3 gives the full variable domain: KAGVTQTPRYLIKTRGQQVTLSCSPISGHRSVSWYQQTPGQGLQFLFEYFSETQRNKGNFPGRFSGRQFSNSRSEMNVSTLELGDSALYLCASSFRTSGSSNTGELFFGEGSRLTVL.

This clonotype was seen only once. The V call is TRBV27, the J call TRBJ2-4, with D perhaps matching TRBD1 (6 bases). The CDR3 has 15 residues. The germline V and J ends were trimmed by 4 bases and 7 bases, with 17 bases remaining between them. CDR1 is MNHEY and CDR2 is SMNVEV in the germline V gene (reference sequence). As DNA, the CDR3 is TGTGCCAGCAGTTATTGGGAAGGGGGTAAGAACATTCAGTACTTC. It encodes CASSYWEGGKNIQYF.

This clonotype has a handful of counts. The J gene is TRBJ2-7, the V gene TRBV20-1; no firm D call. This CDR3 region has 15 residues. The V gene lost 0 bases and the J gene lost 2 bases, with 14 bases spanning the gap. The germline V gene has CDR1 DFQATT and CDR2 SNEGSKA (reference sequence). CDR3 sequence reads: CSARDMGLSTYEQYF. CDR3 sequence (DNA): TGCAGTGCTAGAGATATGGGTTTAAGTACCTACGAGCAGTACTTC.

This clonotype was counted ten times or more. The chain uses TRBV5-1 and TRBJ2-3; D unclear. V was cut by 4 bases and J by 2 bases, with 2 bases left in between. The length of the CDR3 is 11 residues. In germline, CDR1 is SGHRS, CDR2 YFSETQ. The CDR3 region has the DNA TGCGCCAGCAGCACCACAGATACGCAGTATTTT. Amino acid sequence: CASSTTDTQYF.

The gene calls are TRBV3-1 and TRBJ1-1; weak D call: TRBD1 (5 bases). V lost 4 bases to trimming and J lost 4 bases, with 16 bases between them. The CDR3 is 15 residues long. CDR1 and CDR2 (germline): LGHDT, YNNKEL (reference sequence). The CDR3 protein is CASSPHGDAGTEAFF. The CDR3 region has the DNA TGTGCCAGCAGCCCACATGGGGACGCGGGCACTGAAGCTTTCTTT. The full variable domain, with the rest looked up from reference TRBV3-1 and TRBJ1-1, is DTAVSQTPKYLVTQMGNDKSIKCEQNLGHDTMYWYKQDSKKFLKIMFSYNNKELIINETVPNRFSPKSPDKAHLNLHINSLELGDSAVYFCASSPHGDAGTEAFFGQGTRLTVV.

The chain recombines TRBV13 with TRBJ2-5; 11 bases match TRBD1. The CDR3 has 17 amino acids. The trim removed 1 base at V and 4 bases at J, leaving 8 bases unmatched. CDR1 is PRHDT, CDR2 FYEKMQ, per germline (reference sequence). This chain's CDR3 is CASSLAWTGGLRETQYF. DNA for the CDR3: TGTGCCAGCAGCTTAGCCTGGACAGGGGGCTTGAGAGAGACCCAGTACTTC.

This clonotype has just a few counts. CDR3 amino acids: CATSEGGTSGFKQFF. The CDR3 DNA reads TGTGCCACCAGTGAGGGGGGGACTAGCGGATTCAAGCAGTTCTTC. This chain uses TRBV24-1 with TRBJ2-1; TRBD2 matches 11 bases. CDR1 is KGHDR, CDR2 SFDVKD, per germline. V shed 4 bases, J shed 11 bases, and the junction held 9 bases outside the gene matches. This CDR3 region has 15 residues.

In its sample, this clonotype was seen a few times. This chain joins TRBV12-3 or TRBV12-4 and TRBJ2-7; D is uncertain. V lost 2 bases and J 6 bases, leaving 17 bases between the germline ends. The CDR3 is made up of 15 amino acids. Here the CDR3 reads CASSLSVAAAGEQYF. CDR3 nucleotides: TGTGCCAGCAGTTTAAGTGTTGCGGCAGCTGGCGAGCAGTACTTC.

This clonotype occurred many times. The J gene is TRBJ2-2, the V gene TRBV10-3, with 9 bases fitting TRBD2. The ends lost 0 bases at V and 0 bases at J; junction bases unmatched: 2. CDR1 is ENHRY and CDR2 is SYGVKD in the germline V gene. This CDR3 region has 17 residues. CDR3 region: CAISESRLAANTGELFF. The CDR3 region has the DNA TGTGCCATCAGTGAGTCGAGACTAGCGGCGAACACCGGGGAGCTGTTTTTT.

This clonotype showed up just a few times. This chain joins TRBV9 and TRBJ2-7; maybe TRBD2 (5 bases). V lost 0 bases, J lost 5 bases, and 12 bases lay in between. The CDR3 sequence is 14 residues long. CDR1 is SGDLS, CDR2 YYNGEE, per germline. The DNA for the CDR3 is TGTGCCAGCAGCGTAGAAATGTCGGGGAACGAGCAGTACTTC. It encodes CASSVEMSGNEQYF.

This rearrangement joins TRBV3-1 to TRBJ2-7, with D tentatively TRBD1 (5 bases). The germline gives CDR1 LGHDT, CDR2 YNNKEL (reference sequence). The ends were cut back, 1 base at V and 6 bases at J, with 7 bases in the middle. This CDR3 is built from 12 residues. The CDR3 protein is CASSQGGAEQYV. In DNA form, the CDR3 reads TGTGCCAGCAGCCAAGGTGGGGCCGAGCAGTACGTC.

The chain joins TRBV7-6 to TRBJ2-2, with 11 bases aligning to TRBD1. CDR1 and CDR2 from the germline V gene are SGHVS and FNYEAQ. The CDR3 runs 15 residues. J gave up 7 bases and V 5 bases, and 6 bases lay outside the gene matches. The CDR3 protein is CASSHGQGAIGELFF. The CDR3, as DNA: TGTGCCAGCAGCCATGGACAGGGGGCGATCGGGGAGCTGTTTTTT.

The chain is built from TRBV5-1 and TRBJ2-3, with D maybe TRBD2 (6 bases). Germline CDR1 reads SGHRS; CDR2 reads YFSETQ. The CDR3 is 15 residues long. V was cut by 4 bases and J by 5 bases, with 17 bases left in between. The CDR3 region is CASSPLVGGQDTQYF. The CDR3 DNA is TGCGCCAGCAGCCCTCTAGTGGGAGGACAAGATACGCAGTATTTT.